A selection of T cell receptor beta chains follows, all from one sample in a study of metastatic and nonmetastatic thyroid tumors. TCRdb re-clonotyped the PCR reads via MiXCR. Of about 28,000 clones detected, about a quarter appear once; the ten largest clones hold 2% to 3%. The material sequenced was blood. These TCRs come from a female donor with papillary thyroid cancer or a benign thyroid nodule (not recorded which). Some clones in this sample may be carry-over from other donors' samples. Both conserved end residues are part of each CDR3. The order of the fields is D gene, J gene, clone size, V gene, CDR3 protein, CDR3 DNA. The D gene is left open where the match is weak. Clone size is shown for a subset of rows, as once, few, many or a class of expanded clone.

>TRBD1|TRBJ2-1|-|TRBV12-3/TRBV12-4
CASRRETGVDEQFF
TGTGCCAGCAGAAGAGAAACAGGGGTCGATGAGCAGTTCTTC
>-|TRBJ1-1|-|TRBV7-9
CASSNGQSEAFF
TGTGCCAGCAGCAACGGACAGAGTGAAGCTTTCTTT
>TRBD2|TRBJ2-7|-|TRBV20-1
CSARHGLASYEQYF
TGCAGTGCTAGGCATGGACTAGCTTCCTACGAGCAGTACTTC
>-|TRBJ1-2|-|TRBV28
CANSHPAIPNYGYTF
TGTGCCAACAGCCACCCGGCGATACCTAACTATGGTTACACCTTC
>-|TRBJ1-5|-|TRBV30
CAWSPRPNNRPQHF
TGTGCCTGGAGCCCCCGACCCAACAATCGGCCCCAGCATTTT
>-|TRBJ2-7|few|TRBV6-2/TRBV6-3
CAISLSCRPSYEQYF
TGTGCCATCAGCCTAAGCTGCAGACCCTCCTACGAGCAGTACTTC
>-|TRBJ2-1|-|TRBV11-1
CDSTPARGSSSNEQFF
TGTGACAGCACCCCAGCTAGGGGAAGCTCCTCCAATGAGCAGTTCTTC
>TRBD2|TRBJ2-7|medium-sized|TRBV2
CASSEATSGFYEQYF
TGTGCCAGCAGTGAAGCGACTAGCGGATTCTACGAGCAGTACTTC
>TRBD1|TRBJ2-5|-|TRBV7-2
CASSLTGTGGLKETQYF
TGTGCCAGCAGCCTGACTGGGACAGGGGGCTTAAAAGAGACCCAGTACTTC
>TRBD1|TRBJ2-7|-|TRBV28
CACRGQGGLYEQNF
TGTGCCTGCAGGGGACAGGGGGGCCTCTACGAGCAGAACTTC
>-|TRBJ2-3|many|TRBV4-2
CASSQDLQVGTQYF
TGTGCCAGCAGCCAAGATCTCCAAGTAGGTACGCAGTATTTT
>-|TRBJ2-5|few|TRBV6-2/TRBV6-3
CASSNAVRAPETQYF
TGTGCCAGCAGCAACGCCGTACGTGCCCCAGAGACCCAGTACTTC
>-|TRBJ1-5|-|TRBV11-2
CAISLVTGTGNQPQHF
TGTGCCATCAGCTTAGTTACAGGGACCGGCAATCAGCCCCAGCATTTT
>-|TRBJ1-5|many|TRBV12-3/TRBV12-4
CASSFAGQISNQPQHF
TGTGCCAGCAGTTTCGCAGGACAGATTAGCAATCAGCCCCAGCATTTT
>TRBD2|TRBJ2-3|many|TRBV20-1
CSARAGGPSTDTQYF
TGCAGTGCTAGAGCGGGAGGGCCATCAACAGATACGCAGTATTTT
>TRBD1|TRBJ2-7|many|TRBV6-2/TRBV6-3
CASITGTGSYEQYF
TGTGCCAGCATTACCGGGACAGGGTCGTACGAGCAGTACTTC
>TRBD1|TRBJ1-1|many|TRBV5-6
CASSRDRGNTEAFF
TGTGCCAGCAGCCGAGACAGGGGGAACACTGAAGCTTTCTTT
>TRBD2|TRBJ2-7|many|TRBV7-6
CASSPLAGQAFYEQYF
TGTGCCAGCAGCCCCCTAGCGGGTCAAGCCTTCTACGAGCAGTACTTC
>-|TRBJ1-1|many|TRBV15
CATSRVMNTEAFF
TGTGCCACCAGCAGAGTGATGAACACTGAAGCTTTCTTT
>-|TRBJ1-2|medium-sized|TRBV11-2
CASSRDGNYGYTF
TGTGCCAGCAGCCGGGACGGCAACTATGGCTACACCTTC
>-|TRBJ1-1|many|TRBV20-1
CSASHRLRARMNTEAFF
TGCAGTGCTAGTCACCGACTCCGAGCCAGGATGAACACTGAAGCTTTCTTT
>TRBD2|TRBJ2-7|medium-sized|TRBV28
CASSAGASGSYEQYF
TGTGCCAGCAGCGCTGGGGCTAGCGGGTCCTACGAGCAGTACTTC
>TRBD2|TRBJ2-5|many|TRBV30
CAWSRSSGRETQYF
TGTGCCTGGAGTAGGTCTAGCGGGAGAGAGACCCAGTACTTC
>-|TRBJ2-3|-|TRBV15
CATSSGGSVGTDTQYF
TGTGCCACCAGCAGCGGTGGGAGTGTTGGCACAGATACGCAGTATTTT
>TRBD2|TRBJ2-1|-|TRBV5-1
CASIYPGLAETPLIYNEQFF
TGCGCCAGCATCTATCCGGGACTAGCGGAGACCCCACTGATTTACAATGAGCAGTTCTTC
>-|TRBJ2-1|many|TRBV14
CASSQTGSSNEQFF
TGTGCCAGCAGCCAAACCGGGAGTTCCAATGAGCAGTTCTTC
>-|TRBJ1-1|-|TRBV7-3
CASSQSKDSEAFF
TGTGCCAGCAGCCAATCAAAGGACTCTGAAGCTTTCTTT
>-|TRBJ2-3|many|TRBV20-1
CSARGASRTDTQYF
TGCAGTGCTAGAGGGGCTAGCCGGACAGATACGCAGTATTTT
>-|TRBJ2-2|-|TRBV7-9
CASSLAVGTTGVLFF
TGTGCCAGCAGCTTAGCGGTAGGTACTACCGGGGTGCTGTTTTTT
>TRBD1|TRBJ2-7|medium-sized|TRBV4-1
CASSQGQGSSYEQYF
TGCGCCAGCAGCCAAGGACAGGGTTCCTCCTACGAGCAGTACTTC
>TRBD2|TRBJ2-1|few|TRBV28
CASRCSGIRNEQFF
TGTGCCAGCCGGTGCAGCGGGATAAGGAATGAGCAGTTCTTC
>TRBD2|TRBJ2-7|many|TRBV4-1
CASSQGSSGTYEQYF
TGCGCCAGCAGCCAAGGATCTAGCGGGACGTACGAGCAGTACTTC
>TRBD2|TRBJ2-5|many|TRBV6-5
CASSYTGTSGRPETQYF
TGTGCCAGCAGTTACACAGGGACTAGCGGGAGACCAGAGACCCAGTACTTC
>-|TRBJ1-2|many|TRBV5-5
CASRDAGQHGYTF
TGTGCCAGCAGGGACGCAGGGCAGCATGGCTACACCTTC
>-|TRBJ2-5|many|TRBV24-1
CATSDWRGETQYF
TGTGCCACCAGTGATTGGAGGGGGGAGACCCAGTACTTC
>-|TRBJ1-6|medium-sized|TRBV20-1
CSASPPGLEAYNSPLHF
TGCAGTGCTAGCCCCCCAGGGCTCGAGGCCTATAATTCACCCCTCCACTTT
>-|TRBJ2-3|many|TRBV20-1
CSADGGPYTQYF
TGCAGTGCTGACGGAGGGCCATATACGCAGTATTTT
>-|TRBJ1-2|many|TRBV12-3/TRBV12-4
CASTAGGASYGYTF
TGTGCCAGCACCGCTGGGGGGGCTAGCTATGGCTACACCTTC
>-|TRBJ1-5|few|TRBV27
CASSLSFRNYSNQPQHF
TGTGCCAGCAGTTTATCGTTCAGGAATTATAGCAATCAGCCCCAGCATTTT
>TRBD1|TRBJ1-4|-|TRBV5-1
CASSPKKGTGDWTNEKLFF
TGCGCCAGCAGCCCAAAGAAAGGGACAGGAGATTGGACTAATGAAAAACTGTTTTTT
>TRBD2|TRBJ2-7|many|TRBV3-1
CASSVAGGAYEQYF
TGTGCCAGCAGCGTAGCGGGAGGGGCCTACGAGCAGTACTTC
>TRBD2|TRBJ2-2|many|TRBV10-3
CAISETSANTGELFF
TGTGCCATCAGCGAGACTAGCGCAAACACCGGGGAGCTGTTTTTT